This record concerns one TCR beta chain sequence. V trimming: 4 bases; J trimming: 10 bases; junction bases outside the gene matches: 10. CDR1 is SGHDN, CDR2 FVKESK, per germline. The CDR3 sequence is 14 residues long. Libraries were prepared by immunoSEQ multiplex PCR; TCRdb keeps only in-frame clonotypes and omits some of them. Of 84,000 or so clones listed, about 94% are singletons. This entry is derived from a study of technical replicates of blood from a few donors. The chain carries TRBV14 and TRBJ2-1; TRBD1 matches 7 bases. The sequenced material came from T cells isolated from PBMCs. This TCR was sampled from a human donor in good health. CDR3 protein: CASSLFFRGQEQFF. The CDR3 DNA is TGTGCCAGCAGCCTTTTTTTCCGGGGACAGGAGCAGTTCTTC.